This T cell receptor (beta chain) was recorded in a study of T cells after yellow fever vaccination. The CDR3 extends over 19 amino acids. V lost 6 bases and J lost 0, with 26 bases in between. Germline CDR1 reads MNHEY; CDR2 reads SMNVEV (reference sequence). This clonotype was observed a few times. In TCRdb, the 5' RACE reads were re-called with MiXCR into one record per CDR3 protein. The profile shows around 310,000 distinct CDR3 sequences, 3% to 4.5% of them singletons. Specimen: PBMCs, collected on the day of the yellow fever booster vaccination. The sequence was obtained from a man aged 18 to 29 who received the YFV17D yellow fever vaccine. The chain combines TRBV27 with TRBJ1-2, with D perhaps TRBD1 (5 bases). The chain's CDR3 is CASRPLKGQGALANYGYTF. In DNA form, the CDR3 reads TGTGCCAGCAGACCCTTAAAGGGGCAGGGTGCCCTAGCTAACTATGGCTACACCTTC.